The clone carrying this TCR beta chain was picked up one time. These data belong to a study of OX40 agonist ivuxolimab in advanced cancers. Using immunoSEQ multiplex PCR, the repertoire was profiled, and TCRdb retains in-frame clones only, with some absent. Of 60,000 or so clones detected, almost 90% appear once; the ten largest clones hold approximately 4.6%. Sample: CD4+ or CD8+ T cells sorted from blood, taken in a trial of the OX40 agonist ivuxolimab. The source is an adult with an advanced solid tumor such as melanoma, head and neck, liver or kidney cancer.

The CDR3 reads CASSFNARGELFF. CDR3 nucleotides: TGTGCCAGCAGCTTCAATGCCCGGGGGGAGCTGTTTTTT. V usage is TRBV7-2 and J usage is TRBJ2-2; D is ambiguous. The CDR3 covers 13 residues. CDR1 and CDR2 (germline): SGHTA, FQGNSA. The germline V and J ends were trimmed by 3 bases and 8 bases, with 10 bases remaining between them. Full variable domain (remainder filled in from reference TRBV7-2 and TRBJ2-2): GAGVSQSPSNKVTEKGKDVELRCDPISGHTALYWYRQSLGQGLEFLIYFQGNSAPDKSGLPSDRFSAERTGGSVSTLTIQRTQQEDSAVYLCASSFNARGELFFGEGSRLTVL.